This T cell receptor (beta chain) was sequenced during a study of shared T cell receptors in the human thymus. Produced via immunoSEQ multiplex PCR; TCRdb's table is partial and in-frame only. The sample shows around 67,000 clones, 90% to 95% of them seen only once. CDR1 and CDR2 (germline): ENHRY, SYGVKD. Trimming took 0 bases from V and 3 from J; bases not matched to a gene: 11. The CDR3 has 18 residues. This chain connects TRBV10-3 to TRBJ2-3, with TRBD1 identical over 8 bases. The TCR originated in a human donor. The sample consisted of thymocytes. The CDR3 DNA sequence: TGTGCCATCAGTGAGTCAGGGACAGGACTCGGGGGAACAGATACGCAGTATTTT. This codes for CAISESGTGLGGTDTQYF.